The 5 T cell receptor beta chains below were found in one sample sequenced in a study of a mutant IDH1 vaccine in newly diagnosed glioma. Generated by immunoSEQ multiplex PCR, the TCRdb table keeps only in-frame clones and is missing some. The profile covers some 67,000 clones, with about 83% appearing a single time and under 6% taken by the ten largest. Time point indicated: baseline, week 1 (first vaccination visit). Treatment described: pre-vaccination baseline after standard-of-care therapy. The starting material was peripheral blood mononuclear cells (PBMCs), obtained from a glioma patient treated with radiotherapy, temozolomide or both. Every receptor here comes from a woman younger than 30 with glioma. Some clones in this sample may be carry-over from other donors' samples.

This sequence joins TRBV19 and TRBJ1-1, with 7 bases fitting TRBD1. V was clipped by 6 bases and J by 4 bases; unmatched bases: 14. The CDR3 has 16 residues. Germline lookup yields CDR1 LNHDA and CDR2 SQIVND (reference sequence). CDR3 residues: CASRIGRGGSVTEAFF. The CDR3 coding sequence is TGTGCCAGTAGAATTGGCAGGGGGGGGAGCGTCACTGAAGCTTTCTTT.

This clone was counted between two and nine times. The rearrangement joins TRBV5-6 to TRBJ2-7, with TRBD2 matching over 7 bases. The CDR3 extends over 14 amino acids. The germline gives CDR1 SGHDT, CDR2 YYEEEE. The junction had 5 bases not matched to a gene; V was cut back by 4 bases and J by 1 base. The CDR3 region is CASSPGGGSYEQYF. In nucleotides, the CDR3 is TGTGCCAGCAGCCCTGGGGGGGGATCCTACGAGCAGTACTTC.

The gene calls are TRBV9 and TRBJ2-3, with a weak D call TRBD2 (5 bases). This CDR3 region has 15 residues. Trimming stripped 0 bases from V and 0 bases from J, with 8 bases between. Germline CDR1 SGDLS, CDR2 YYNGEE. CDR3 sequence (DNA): TGTGCCAGCAGCGTAGGAAGCGGTAGCACAGATACGCAGTATTTT. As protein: CASSVGSGSTDTQYF.

CDR3 region: CASSFSPMNTEAFF. The CDR3 nucleotides read TGTGCCAGCAGCTTTAGCCCTATGAACACTGAAGCTTTCTTT. The chain links TRBV5-5 to TRBJ1-1, with unresolved D. The V gene lost 2 bases and the J gene lost 0 bases, with 8 bases spanning the gap. The germline CDR1 and CDR2 sequences are SGHKS and YYEKEE (reference sequence). The CDR3 has 14 amino acids.

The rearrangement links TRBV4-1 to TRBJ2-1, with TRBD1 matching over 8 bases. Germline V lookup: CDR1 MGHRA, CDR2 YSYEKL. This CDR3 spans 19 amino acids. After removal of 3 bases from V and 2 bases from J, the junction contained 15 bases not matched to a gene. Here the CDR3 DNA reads TGCGCCAGCAGCCATGAGGACAGGGCTTGGCTCCGCGCCTACAATGAGCAGTTCTTC. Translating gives CASSHEDRAWLRAYNEQFF.